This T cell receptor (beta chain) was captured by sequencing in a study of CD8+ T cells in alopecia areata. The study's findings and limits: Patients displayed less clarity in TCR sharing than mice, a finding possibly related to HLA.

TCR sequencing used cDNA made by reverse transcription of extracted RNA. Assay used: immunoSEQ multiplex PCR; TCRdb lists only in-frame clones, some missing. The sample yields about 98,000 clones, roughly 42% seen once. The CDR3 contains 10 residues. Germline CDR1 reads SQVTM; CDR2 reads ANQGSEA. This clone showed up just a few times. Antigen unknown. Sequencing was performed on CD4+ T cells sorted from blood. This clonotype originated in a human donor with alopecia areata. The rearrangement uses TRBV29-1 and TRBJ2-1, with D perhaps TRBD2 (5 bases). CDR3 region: CSSVTYEQFF. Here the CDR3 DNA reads TGCAGTAGCGTGACCTATGAGCAGTTCTTC.